Following are 23 T cell receptor beta chains from one sample sequenced in a study of T cells in Graves' hyperthyroidism and ophthalmopathy (dated by TCRdb to about 2019). The library was produced with multiplex PCR. TCRdb lists the instrument as Illumina HiSeq 2000. The TCR beta CDR3 regions were amplified from the RNA transcripts. For the first round of RT-PCR on the TCR CDR3, the HTBI primer set was used together with the Qiagen OneStep RT-PCR kit. Using fastp trimming at Q25 and MiXCR clonotype assembly, TCRdb reanalyzed the public sequencing data and kept in-frame beta chains. Every entry covers one CDR3 protein and lists the most common genes and DNA from its rows. This sample comprises 450,000 to 700,000 distinct CDR3 sequences, under 60% of them detected only once. The ten top clones hold around 7.7% of the sample. Specimen: peripheral blood or thyroid tissue (not recorded which). The receptors shown here come from a woman under 30 with Graves' hyperthyroidism.

With regard to this clonotype: A much larger clone lies a single base off, so this may be a read error. V gene TRBV6-2 or TRBV6-3 combines with J gene TRBJ2-2; 11 bases map to TRBD1. This CDR3 spans 13 amino acids. CDR1 and CDR2 (germline): MNHEY, SVGEGT. V dropped 8 bases and J dropped 7; count of bases not matched to a gene: 3. In nucleotides, the CDR3 is TGTGCCAGCCGGGACAGGGGGATCGGGGAGCTGTTTTTT. Amino acid sequence: CASRDRGIGELFF.

This clonotype was recorded at least ten times. This chain uses TRBV29-1 with TRBJ1-3; D is possibly TRBD1 (5 bases). The CDR3 spans 12 residues. Germline CDR1 is SQVTM and CDR2 is ANQGSEA. V was shortened by 6 bases and J by 4 bases, with 10 bases between the two germline ends. CDR3 in DNA: TGCAGCGTCGCCGGGACCGGAAACACCATATATTTT. Translation: CSVAGTGNTIYF.

This clonotype was recorded many times. CDR3 in DNA: TGTGCCAGCAGCTTGGATCAGGTAGCTAACTATGGCTACACCTTC. Its translation is CASSLDQVANYGYTF. V usage is TRBV7-2 and J usage is TRBJ1-2; D gene unclear. V lost 3 bases and J lost 0, with 11 bases in between. CDR1 is SGHTA and CDR2 is FQGNSA in the germline V gene. There are 15 residues in the CDR3.

Note on this clonotype: One end of the junction does not line up with germline, which may come from a read error. This chain uses TRBV10-3 with TRBJ2-5, with TRBD2 as a possible D gene (7 bases). The CDR3 contains 15 residues. Looked up from germline, CDR1 is ENHRY and CDR2 is SYGVKD. The CDR3 sequence is CASSFAGAPQETQYF. DNA of the CDR3: TGTGCCAGCAGTTTCGCGGGGGCGCCCCAAGAGACCCAGTACTTC.

This sequence joins TRBV28 and TRBJ2-7; 7 bases match TRBD1. The CDR3 contains 12 residues. Germline V lookup: CDR1 MDHEN, CDR2 SYDVKM. J lost 7 bases, V lost 7 bases, and 7 bases had no gene match. The DNA for the CDR3 is TGTGCCAGCAATAGACAGGGTGTGGAGCAGTACTTC. It yields the protein CASNRQGVEQYF.

This clonotype has at least ten counts. The J gene is TRBJ2-7, the V gene TRBV4-1, with D possibly being TRBD2 (7 bases). Germline V gene data show CDR1 as MGHRA and CDR2 as YSYEKL. The CDR3 runs to 18 residues. V was cut by 2 bases and J by 0 bases, with 20 bases left in between. The CDR3 loop is CASSQFGRGTLGSYEQYF. In DNA, the CDR3 is TGCGCCAGCAGCCAATTTGGGAGGGGGACGCTAGGCTCCTACGAGCAGTACTTC.

As regards this clonotype: The germline gene is not matched at one end of the junction; a read error may be the cause. The genes are TRBV5-1 and TRBJ1-1; D not certain. CDR1 and CDR2 (germline): SGHRS, YFSETQ. CDR3 length: 9 residues. The CDR3 reads CASSALKGF. The CDR3 DNA follows: TGCGCCAGCAGCGCACTGAAGGGCTTT.

This clonotype was seen ten or more times. This chain connects TRBV12-3 or TRBV12-4 to TRBJ2-7, with TRBD1 as a possible D gene (5 bases). V was clipped by 1 base and J by 5 bases, with 12 bases between them. CDR3 length: 14 amino acids. Here the CDR3 reads CASSLEGEEDEQYF. CDR3 nucleotide sequence: TGTGCCAGCAGTTTAGAAGGGGAAGAAGACGAGCAGTACTTC.

This clonotype was observed a few times. The chain uses TRBV6-5 and TRBJ1-1, with TRBD1 matching 7 bases. The CDR3 runs to 15 residues. Germline V gene lookup returns CDR1 MNHEY and CDR2 SVGAGI. J lost 5 bases, V lost 2 bases, and 8 bases had no gene match. The CDR3 coding sequence is TGTGCCAGCAGTTACAGGGGGCAGGGGGGGACTGAAGCTTTCTTT. This translates into CASSYRGQGGTEAFF.

The chain couples TRBV3-1 to TRBJ2-5; TRBD2 matches at 10 bases. CDR1 LGHDT and CDR2 YNNKEL come from the germline V gene (reference sequence). V was clipped by 4 bases and J by 4 bases; unmatched bases: 12. CDR3 length: 17 residues. CDR3 protein: CASSPESPGLATETQYF. Written as DNA, the CDR3 is TGTGCCAGCAGCCCAGAATCACCGGGACTAGCGACAGAGACCCAGTACTTC.

This chain connects TRBV7-9 to TRBJ1-3; D call uncertain. The CDR3 has 16 residues. Germline V gives CDR1 SEHNR, CDR2 FQNEAQ (reference sequence). Trimming removed 1 base from V and 0 bases from J, with 10 bases in between. CDR3 loop: CASSLVTSPSGNTIYF. The CDR3 DNA follows: TGTGCCAGCAGCTTAGTGACTAGCCCCTCTGGAAACACCATATATTTT.

Comments on this clonotype: Since a much larger clone is just one base distant, this may be a read error. The chain employs TRBV12-3 or TRBV12-4 and TRBJ1-4, with TRBD1 matching over 7 bases. The CDR3 consists of 15 residues. Germline trimming cut 6 bases from V and 8 bases from J; bases unmatched to any gene: 12. CDR3 DNA: TGTGCCAGCAGCTCGGGACAGAGCCTTAGCGAAAAACTGTTTTTT. Its translation: CASSSGQSLSEKLFF.

The sample holds many counts of this clonotype. V gene TRBV7-9 combines with J gene TRBJ1-2; TRBD1 agrees at 9 bases. In germline, CDR1 is SEHNR, CDR2 FQNEAQ (reference sequence). The junction had 4 bases not matched to a gene; V was cut back by 1 base and J by 1 base. This CDR3 is 16 amino acids long. CDR3 DNA sequence: TGTGCCAGCAGCTTAGGCGGGGGACAGGGTAACTATGGCTACACCTTC. Its translation: CASSLGGGQGNYGYTF.

This clonotype was seen repeatedly, ten times or more. The chain uses TRBV12-3 or TRBV12-4 and TRBJ2-7, with D possibly matching TRBD1 (5 bases). Trimming stripped 6 bases from V and 5 bases from J, with 14 bases between. There are 13 residues in the CDR3. CDR3 DNA: TGTGCCAGCAGAATTTACTCCAGGGACGAGCAGTACTTC. Translated, it gives CASRIYSRDEQYF.

This chain connects TRBV2 to TRBJ1-5, with TRBD1 matching over 8 bases. The CDR3 loop spans 13 amino acids. Germline CDR1 and CDR2: SNHLY and FYNNEI. The junction had 4 bases not matched to a gene; V was cut back by 7 bases and J by 5 bases. The CDR3 region is CASTRTGYQPQHF. The CDR3 nucleotides are TGTGCCAGCACCCGGACAGGGTATCAGCCCCAGCATTTT.

This clonotype was counted many times. The chain joins TRBV12-3 or TRBV12-4 to TRBJ1-1; D not resolved. The CDR3 is 14 amino acids. V dropped 0 bases and J dropped 1 base, with 6 bases sitting between them. CDR3: CASSLALPNTEAFF. The DNA for the CDR3 is TGTGCCAGCAGTTTAGCTTTACCGAACACTGAAGCTTTCTTT.

A word on this clonotype: It may be a read error: a sequence one base away is much more abundant. The chain is built from TRBV7-6 and TRBJ2-7, with 9 bases identical to TRBD1. From germline, CDR1 is SGHVS and CDR2 FNYEAQ. This CDR3 spans 13 amino acids. The CDR3 bases are TGTGCCAGCAGTTTACGACAGGGGGACGAGCAGCACTTC. Protein sequence: CASSLRQGDEQHF.

Written as DNA, the CDR3 is TGTGCCAGCAGCCGGGACAGGGGTTTCTCCTACAATGAGCAGTTCTTC. It yields the protein CASSRDRGFSYNEQFF. The chain employs TRBV11-1 and TRBJ2-1, with 10 positions matching TRBD1. This CDR3 is 16 amino acids long. The junction had 4 bases not matched to a gene; V was cut back by 5 bases and J by 0 bases. CDR1 is SGHAT, CDR2 FQDESV, per germline (reference sequence).

Worth noting for this clonotype: A much larger clonotype is one base distant, so this may be a read error. This chain connects TRBV10-3 to TRBJ1-4, with D hard to call. Per germline, CDR1 ENHRY and CDR2 SYGVKD. Trimming shortened V by 7 bases and J by 8 bases, and 17 bases separated the two germline ends. This CDR3 has 14 residues. The CDR3: CAIKDRAQAEKLFF. CDR3 DNA sequence: TGTGCCATCAAGGACCGGGCCCAGGCGGAAAAACTGTTTTTT.

Many counts were recorded for this clonotype. The V call is TRBV5-6, the J call TRBJ1-5; no firm D call. V lost 5 bases to trimming and J lost 7 bases, with 16 bases between them. CDR1 is SGHDT, CDR2 YYEEEE, per germline. The CDR3 length is 14 residues. CDR3 region: CASSFGTFEQPQHF. DNA of the CDR3: TGTGCCAGCAGTTTTGGTACGTTCGAACAGCCCCAGCATTTT.

In regard to this clonotype: The conserved phenylalanine or tryptophan normally closing the CDR3 is absent here, so this likely arose from a read error. The DNA is omitted, as the CDR3 cannot be located on it reliably, and the CDR3 follows TCRdb's listing. CDR3 amino acids: CSPGTSAA. The chain uses TRBV20-1 and TRBJ1-5. Germline loops: CDR1 DFQATT, CDR2 SNEGSKA (reference sequence). The CDR3 length equals 8 residues, ends included.

This rearrangement joins TRBV2 to TRBJ2-7; TRBD2 matches at 11 bases. CDR3 length: 15 residues. V was clipped by 8 bases and J by 6 bases; unmatched bases: 12. CDR1 is SNHLY, CDR2 FYNNEI, per germline. The CDR3 protein is CASVHLGLAESEQYF. The CDR3 DNA follows: TGTGCCAGCGTTCACCTGGGACTAGCGGAGTCCGAGCAGTACTTC.

A remark on this clonotype: At one end, the junction sequence differs from germline, possibly due to a read error. The CDR3: CTSSDPGSSYEQYF. In DNA, the CDR3 is TGTACCAGCAGTGACCCAGGGAGCTCCTACGAGCAGTACTTC. The chain is built from TRBV6-2 or TRBV6-3 and TRBJ2-7, with D perhaps matching TRBD1 or TRBD2 (5 bases each). Looked up from germline, CDR1 is MNHEY and CDR2 is SVGEGT. The CDR3 runs to 14 residues.